This TCR beta chain emerged from a study of CD8 T cells in ankylosing spondylitis. The study, taken as a whole, reports: One TCR beta motif, made up of 7 or 8 highly homologous variants, appeared characteristic of ankylosing spondylitis blood. The disease-linked clones had a CD8+ phenotype and low blood frequencies.

This clonotype appeared a few times. Its antigen is unidentified. The V and J ends lost 4 bases and 0 bases respectively, with 12 bases between them. Germline V CDR1 and CDR2: SGHVS, FQNEAQ. The length of the CDR3 is 16 residues. TCRdb processed the 5' RACE reads anew with MiXCR; each CDR3 protein has one entry. The sample contains roughly 670,000 distinct CDR3 sequences, about 20% of which appear only once. The V gene is TRBV7-8, the J gene TRBJ2-2, with D possibly matching TRBD1 (5 bases). This receptor was identified in a male donor with ankylosing spondylitis. Sequencing was performed on blood, either unsorted or a sorted T cell fraction (not recorded which). The CDR3 region is CASSSDDRPNTGELFF. DNA for the CDR3: TGTGCCAGCAGCTCAGACGACAGACCGAACACCGGGGAGCTGTTTTTT.